Given below is one T cell receptor beta chain in context. Its antigen is unknown. The sample originates from a study of graft-versus-host responses after intestinal transplantation. Study overall: Transplants were multivisceral, liver-intestinal, or isolated intestinal. For around 3 years after anti-thymocyte globulin induction, all recipients took tacrolimus and steroids. Study conclusions and caveats: GvH clones detected in recipient marrow included some appearing first in ileum or blood. Peak GvH clone levels in circulation were associated with early post-transplant HvG declines.

Sequencing was performed with immunoSEQ multiplex PCR; in TCRdb, only in-frame clones are kept and a portion is missing. The sample contains 90,000 to 120,000 clones, roughly 87% of which appear only once. The length of the CDR3 is 14 residues. V was trimmed by 10 bases and J by 3 bases, leaving 19 bases between them. Germline CDR1 and CDR2: MNHNY and SVGAGI (reference sequence). The origin of this receptor is a human donor who was the organ donor for an intestinal transplant. The rearrangement joins TRBV6-6 to TRBJ2-7; D call uncertain. The sequencing here drew on unstimulated CD4+ T cells sorted from spleen or lymph node cells, taken before transplant. The chain's CDR3 is CATLQHGPFYEQYF. Here the CDR3 DNA reads TGTGCCACCCTCCAACACGGACCCTTCTACGAGCAGTACTTC.